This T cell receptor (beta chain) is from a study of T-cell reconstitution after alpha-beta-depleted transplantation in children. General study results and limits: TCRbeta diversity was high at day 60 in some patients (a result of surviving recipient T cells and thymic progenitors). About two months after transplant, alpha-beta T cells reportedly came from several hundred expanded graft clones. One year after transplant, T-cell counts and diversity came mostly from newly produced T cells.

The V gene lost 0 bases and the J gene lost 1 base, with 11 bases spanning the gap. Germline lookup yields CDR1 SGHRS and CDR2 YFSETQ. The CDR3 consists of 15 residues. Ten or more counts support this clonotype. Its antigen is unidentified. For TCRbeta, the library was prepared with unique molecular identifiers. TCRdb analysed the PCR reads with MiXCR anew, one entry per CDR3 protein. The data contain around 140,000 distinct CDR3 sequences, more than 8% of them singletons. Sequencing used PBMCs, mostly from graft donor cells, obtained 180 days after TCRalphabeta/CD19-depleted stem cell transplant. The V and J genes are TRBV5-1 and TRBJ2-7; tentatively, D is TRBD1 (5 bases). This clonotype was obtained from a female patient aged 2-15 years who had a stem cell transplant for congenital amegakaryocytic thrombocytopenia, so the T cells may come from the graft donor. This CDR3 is CASSLAAGWSYEQYF. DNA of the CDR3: TGCGCCAGCAGCTTGGCCGCAGGGTGGTCCTACGAGCAGTACTTC. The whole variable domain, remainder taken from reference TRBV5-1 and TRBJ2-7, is KAGVTQTPRYLIKTRGQQVTLSCSPISGHRSVSWYQQTPGQGLQFLFEYFSETQRNKGNFPGRFSGRQFSNSRSEMNVSTLELGDSALYLCASSLAAGWSYEQYFGPGTRLTVT.